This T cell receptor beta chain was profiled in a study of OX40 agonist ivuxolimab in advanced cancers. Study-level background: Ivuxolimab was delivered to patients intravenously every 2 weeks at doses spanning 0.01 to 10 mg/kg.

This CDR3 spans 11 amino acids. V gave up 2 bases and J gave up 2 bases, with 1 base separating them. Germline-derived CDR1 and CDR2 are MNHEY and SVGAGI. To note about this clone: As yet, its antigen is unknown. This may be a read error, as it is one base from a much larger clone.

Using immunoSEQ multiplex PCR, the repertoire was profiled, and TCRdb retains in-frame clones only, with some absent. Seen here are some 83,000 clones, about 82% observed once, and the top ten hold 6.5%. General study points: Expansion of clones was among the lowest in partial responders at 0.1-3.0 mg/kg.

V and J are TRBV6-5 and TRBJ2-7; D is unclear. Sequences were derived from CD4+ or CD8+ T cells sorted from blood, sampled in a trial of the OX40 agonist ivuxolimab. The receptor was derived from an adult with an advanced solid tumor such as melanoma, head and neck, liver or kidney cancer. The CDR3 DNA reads TGTGCCAGCAGTTACCCCTACGAGCAGTACTTC. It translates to CASSYPYEQYF.